This entry lists 25 T cell receptor beta chains sequenced from one sample in a study of cytomegalovirus exposure and HLA in healthy donors. The PCR used 60 Vbeta and 13 Jbeta primers. Clones were sequenced by immunoSEQ multiplex PCR, and TCRdb holds only the in-frame ones, with some missing. The sample has tens of thousands of clones; over 55% are singletons. Sequencing was done on a sample of PBMCs. Source of these receptors: a woman in her 50s in good health and CMV-seropositive.

The V call is TRBV28, the J call TRBJ1-3; a weak D match, TRBD1 (5 bases). V was trimmed by 5 bases and J by 0 bases, leaving 17 bases between them. The germline V gene encodes CDR1 MDHEN and CDR2 SYDVKM. The CDR3 runs 17 residues. The CDR3 DNA reads as TGTGCCAGCAGTACCCCGGGGAGGGGTTACTCTGGAAACACCATATATTTT. Amino acids: CASSTPGRGYSGNTIYF. Full variable domain (outside the CDR3, taken from reference TRBV28 and TRBJ1-3): DVKVTQSSRYLVKRTGEKVFLECVQDMDHENMFWYRQDPGLGLRLIYFSYDVKMKEKGDIPEGYSVSREKKERFSLILESASTNQTSMYLCASSTPGRGYSGNTIYFGEGSWLTVV.

The CDR3 sequence is CASNGGATDTQYF. The CDR3 DNA reads as TGTGCCAGCAACGGGGGGGCTACAGATACGCAGTATTTT. V usage is TRBV6-5 and J usage is TRBJ2-3; 8 bases are shared with TRBD2. Looked up from germline, CDR1 is MNHEY and CDR2 is SVGAGI. The CDR3 is 13 amino acids. After removal of 7 bases from V and 3 bases from J, the junction contained 3 bases not matched to a gene.

V is TRBV13 and J is TRBJ2-7, with D possibly being TRBD1 (7 bases). There are 14 residues in the CDR3. The V end lost 5 bases, the J end lost 6 bases, and 17 bases lay between the germline ends. Germline V gives CDR1 PRHDT, CDR2 FYEKMQ (reference sequence). This chain's CDR3 is CASSRGDSSLEQYF. Written as DNA, the CDR3 is TGTGCCAGCAGCCGCGGGGACAGTTCCCTCGAGCAGTACTTC.

The chain combines TRBV5-1 with TRBJ1-2; 10 nucleotides match TRBD1. Germline trimming cut 4 bases from V and 6 bases from J; bases unmatched to any gene: 9. The CDR3 extends over 15 amino acids. Germline CDR1 reads SGHRS; CDR2 reads YFSETQ. CDR3 region: CASSLSEGTGDGYTF. CDR3 sequence (DNA): TGCGCCAGCAGCCTTTCAGAGGGGACAGGGGATGGCTACACCTTC.

A few counts support this clone. The J gene is TRBJ1-1, the V gene TRBV7-9; D is uncertain. Germline V gene sequence: CDR1 SEHNR, CDR2 FQNEAQ (reference sequence). This CDR3 is built from 15 residues. Trimming shortened V by 5 bases and J by 2 bases, and 15 bases separated the two germline ends. CDR3 sequence reads: CASSLSTPLNTEAFF. CDR3 DNA: TGTGCCAGCAGCCTTTCTACCCCTTTAAACACTGAAGCTTTCTTT.

The V gene is TRBV10-3, the J gene TRBJ1-2, with D uncertain. V was cut by 10 bases and J by 4 bases, with 16 bases left in between. The germline V gene encodes CDR1 ENHRY and CDR2 SYGVKD. CDR3 length: 13 residues. This CDR3 is CASSLRFSYGYTF. DNA of the CDR3: TGTGCCAGCAGCCTCAGGTTTTCCTATGGCTACACCTTC.

Points on this clone: An end of the junction does not agree with germline; a read error may underlie this. J is TRBJ2-7 and V is TRBV10-2; possible D gene TRBD2, 6 bases. CDR3 length equals 13 residues. Germline CDR1 WSHSY, CDR2 SAAADI. The CDR3 here is CASSYSGGDEQYF. CDR3 nucleotide sequence: TGTGCCAGCAGTTACTCTGGCGGGGACGAGCAGTACTTC.

J is TRBJ2-5 and V is TRBV18, with TRBD1 as a possible D gene (5 bases). CDR3 length: 15 residues. Germline V CDR1 and CDR2: KGHSH, LQKENI. The V gene lost 6 bases and the J gene lost 5 bases, with 19 bases spanning the gap. The CDR3 DNA reads as TGTGCCAGCTCCCCAACGTTGGGGCTGGATGAGACCCAGTACTTC. It codes for CASSPTLGLDETQYF.

This chain connects TRBV6-4 to TRBJ1-2, with D uncertain. CDR1 and CDR2 from the germline V gene are MRHNA and SNTAGT. Trimming removed 7 bases from V and 4 bases from J, with 13 bases in between. This CDR3 is built from 13 residues. The CDR3 reads CASTSRALYGYTF. The CDR3 coding sequence is TGTGCCAGCACCTCGAGGGCACTCTATGGCTACACCTTC.

V and J are TRBV7-2 and TRBJ2-2; D possibly corresponds to TRBD2 (6 bases). The CDR3 has 15 amino acids. Trimming stripped 1 base from V and 6 bases from J, with 12 bases between. CDR1 SGHTA and CDR2 FQGNSA come from the germline V gene. The CDR3, as DNA: TGTGCCAGCAGCTTAGGTTTGGCGGGGTCCGGGGAGCTGTTTTTT. Its translation: CASSLGLAGSGELFF.

This clone was seen more than once but under ten times. J is TRBJ2-2 and V is TRBV27; 7 nucleotides align to TRBD1. In germline, CDR1 is MNHEY, CDR2 SMNVEV (reference sequence). The length of the CDR3 is 17 residues. With 6 bases clipped from V and 5 bases from J, the junction kept 15 bases outside the gene matches. DNA of the CDR3: TGTGCCAGCAGCAGAATAGTGGGGACAGAATTAACCGGGGAGCTGTTTTTT. Its translation: CASSRIVGTELTGELFF.

This chain links TRBV10-3 with TRBJ1-5; no clear D. There are 16 residues in the CDR3. Trimming left V 0 bases short and J 0 bases short, with 9 bases between. Per the germline V gene, CDR1 is ENHRY and CDR2 is SYGVKD. CDR3 sequence reads: CAISESTGDSNQPQHF. The CDR3 region has the DNA TGTGCCATCAGTGAGTCGACCGGAGATAGCAATCAGCCCCAGCATTTT.

V usage is TRBV7-2 and J usage is TRBJ2-7; D might be TRBD2 (6 bases). The germline gives CDR1 SGHTA, CDR2 FQGNSA. Trimming took off 1 base at V and 6 bases at J, with 10 bases between the two ends. CDR3 length: 13 amino acids. The DNA for the CDR3 is TGTGCCAGCAGCTTAGAGGGAGGACGCGAGCAGTACTTC. Translating it yields CASSLEGGREQYF.

The chain employs TRBV2 and TRBJ2-7, with D tentatively TRBD1 (5 bases). The V gene's germline CDR1 is SNHLY and CDR2 FYNNEI. CDR3 length: 12 residues. V shed 7 bases and J shed 1 base, with 8 bases lying between them. CDR3 sequence (DNA): TGTGCCAGCACACAGGAGTCCTACGAGCAGTACTTC. This encodes CASTQESYEQYF.

The chain uses TRBV30 and TRBJ1-1; weak D call: TRBD1 (5 bases). CDR3 length: 12 residues. CDR1 is GTSNPN and CDR2 is SVGIG in the germline V gene (reference sequence). The V gene lost 2 bases and the J gene lost 8 bases, with 12 bases spanning the gap. CDR3: CAWSSSGGEAFF. CDR3 sequence (DNA): TGTGCCTGGAGTTCCTCCGGGGGGGAAGCTTTCTTT.

The chain combines TRBV19 with TRBJ1-2; possible D gene TRBD1, 6 bases. Trimming stripped 8 bases from V and 6 bases from J, with 13 bases between. The CDR3 has 12 residues. Per the germline V gene, CDR1 is LNHDA and CDR2 is SQIVND (reference sequence). CDR3 DNA: TGTGCCAGTGGGGGCCAAGTTAATGGCTACACCTTC. Translated: CASGGQVNGYTF.

The J gene is TRBJ1-1, the V gene TRBV9; 8 nucleotides line up with TRBD1. The CDR3 runs 14 residues. Germline trimming cut 3 bases from V and 3 bases from J; bases unmatched to any gene: 4. Germline-derived CDR1 and CDR2 are SGDLS and YYNGEE. CDR3 DNA: TGTGCCAGCAGCGCCCAGGGGGCGGACACTGAAGCTTTCTTT. It encodes CASSAQGADTEAFF.

This clone showed up many times. The CDR3 nucleotides are TGTGCCAGCAGCAGCGACGGAATTAACACTGAAGCTTTCTTT. It codes for CASSSDGINTEAFF. This chain connects TRBV5-4 to TRBJ1-1; the D is unclear. CDR1 is SGHNT, CDR2 YYREEE, per germline (reference sequence). V dropped 4 bases and J dropped 2 bases, with 12 bases sitting between them. The CDR3 consists of 14 residues.

The V call is TRBV28, the J call TRBJ1-2, with D tentatively TRBD1 (6 bases). CDR3 size: 15 residues. The V end lost 6 bases, the J end lost 5 bases, and 19 bases lay between the germline ends. In germline, CDR1 is MDHEN, CDR2 SYDVKM. The CDR3 sequence is CASRLTGGDLYGYTF. CDR3 bases: TGTGCCAGCAGACTTACGGGGGGCGACCTATATGGCTACACCTTC.

The V call is TRBV5-4, the J call TRBJ2-4, with no clear D. The CDR3 is 17 residues long. Germline CDR1 and CDR2: SGHNT and YYREEE (reference sequence). V gave up 3 bases and J gave up 1 base, with 17 bases separating them. The CDR3: CASSSGNSSWAKNIQYF. CDR3 in DNA: TGTGCCAGCAGCTCCGGTAACAGTAGTTGGGCCAAAAACATTCAGTACTTC.

This clone was detected only once. The chain links TRBV27 to TRBJ1-2; the D gene is possibly TRBD1 (6 bases). Germline assignment: CDR1 MNHEY and CDR2 SMNVEV (reference sequence). V was pared by 5 bases and J by 8 bases, with 18 bases between. This CDR3 is built from 14 residues. DNA of the CDR3: TGTGCCAGCAGTCAACGGTGGGCAGGGGTCGGCTACACCTTC. The encoded protein is CASSQRWAGVGYTF.

The sample holds a few counts of this clone. This chain joins TRBV19 and TRBJ1-1; tentative D call: TRBD1 (6 bases). Between the trimmed V and J ends, which lost 3 bases and 0 bases, there was a span of 11 bases. The CDR3 contains 15 residues. Looked up from germline, CDR1 is LNHDA and CDR2 is SQIVND (reference sequence). The CDR3 DNA reads TGTGCCAGTAGTATTGGCAGGACAGTGAACACTGAAGCTTTCTTT. Its protein product is CASSIGRTVNTEAFF. Drawing the rest from reference TRBV19 and TRBJ1-1, the complete variable domain is DGGITQSPKYLFRKEGQNVTLSCEQNLNHDAMYWYRQDPGQGLRLIYYSQIVNDFQKGDIAEGYSVSREKKESFPLTVTSAQKNPTAFYLCASSIGRTVNTEAFFGQGTRLTVV.

A word on this clone: The sample holds other DNA sequences that translate to the same CDR3. The chain uses TRBV5-1 and TRBJ2-3, with 10 bases identical to TRBD1. The CDR3 runs to 15 residues. Germline trimming cut 3 bases from V and 3 bases from J; bases unmatched to any gene: 4. Looked up from germline, CDR1 is SGHRS and CDR2 is YFSETQ. The CDR3 region has the DNA TGCGCCAGCAGCTCCCGGACAGGGGGGACAGATACGCAGTATTTT. It encodes CASSSRTGGTDTQYF.

This clone was recorded a few times. This rearrangement joins TRBV2 to TRBJ2-4; D unclear. This CDR3 spans 15 amino acids. Germline values: CDR1 SNHLY, CDR2 FYNNEI. Deletions cut 6 bases from V and 6 bases from J, with 18 bases between. CDR3 DNA sequence: TGTGCCAGCAGCCTATCCCAGGCGTTGAGAAACATTCAGTACTTC. Translated: CASSLSQALRNIQYF.

V usage is TRBV27 and J usage is TRBJ1-1; no clear D. V was cut by 6 bases and J by 3 bases, with 14 bases left in between. CDR3 length: 14 residues. Germline V gene data show CDR1 as MNHEY and CDR2 as SMNVEV (reference sequence). This chain's CDR3 is CASRSNWAHTEAFF. Written as DNA, the CDR3 is TGTGCCAGCAGATCCAATTGGGCGCACACTGAAGCTTTCTTT.